Presented here are 17 T cell receptor beta chains from one specimen sequenced in a study of ipilimumab plus nivolumab after autologous stem cell transplantation. TCRdb keeps only in-frame clones here, not all; method: immunoSEQ multiplex PCR. This table holds 9,500 to 15,000 clones, roughly two thirds found once. This specimen consisted of PBMCs, obtained in a trial of ipilimumab plus nivolumab as post-transplant consolidation. The receptors were sampled from a male donor with diffuse large B-cell lymphoma.

V and J are TRBV25-1 and TRBJ1-2; D possibly corresponds to TRBD1 (6 bases). CDR3 length equals 15 residues. V was shortened by 1 base and J by 3 bases, with 12 bases between the two germline ends. Germline CDR1 and CDR2: MGHDK and SYGVNS. CDR3 amino acids: CASSELRGADYGYTF. CDR3 nucleotide sequence: TGTGCCAGCAGTGAATTAAGGGGGGCTGACTATGGCTACACCTTC.

The J gene is TRBJ2-1, the V gene TRBV29-1; no firm D call. Trimming stripped 6 bases from V and 10 bases from J, with 16 bases between. This CDR3 has 12 residues. Germline-derived CDR1 and CDR2 are SQVTM and ANQGSEA. CDR3 nucleotide sequence: TGCAGCGTCGAATTTTACCCCCTGGAGCAGTTCTTC. It codes for CSVEFYPLEQFF.

The chain carries TRBV2 and TRBJ2-3; 14 positions agree with TRBD2. Germline V lookup: CDR1 SNHLY, CDR2 FYNNEI. V was pared by 1 base and J by 6 bases, with 9 bases of the junction left unmatched. The CDR3 length is 18 residues. CDR3 nucleotide sequence: TGTGCCAGCAGTGAAGTGGGGACTAGCGGGAGTGGGGGGGATACGCAGTATTTT. As protein: CASSEVGTSGSGGDTQYF.

The chain carries TRBV6-6 and TRBJ2-7; no definite D call. V lost 0 bases, J lost 6 bases, and 9 bases lay in between. Germline-derived CDR1 and CDR2 are MNHNY and SVGAGI (reference sequence). The CDR3 runs 13 residues. The CDR3 reads CASSYSNFGEQYF. As DNA, the CDR3 is TGTGCCAGCAGTTACTCTAATTTCGGCGAGCAGTACTTC.

This chain connects TRBV9 to TRBJ1-4; D is undetermined. Between the trimmed V and J ends, which lost 0 bases and 7 bases, there was a span of 16 bases. Germline loops: CDR1 SGDLS, CDR2 YYNGEE. The CDR3 has 16 amino acids. DNA for the CDR3: TGTGCCAGCAGCGTAGGGCAACTTAATATTGGTGAAAAACTGTTTTTT. It is translated as CASSVGQLNIGEKLFF.

J is TRBJ2-5 and V is TRBV7-3; a possible D gene is TRBD1 (6 bases). Trimming took off 5 bases at V and 4 bases at J, with 17 bases between the two ends. Germline lookup yields CDR1 SGHTA and CDR2 FQGTGA. There are 15 residues in the CDR3. The CDR3 loop reads CASSAEGEPRETQYF. The CDR3 DNA sequence: TGTGCCAGCAGCGCCGAGGGGGAACCCCGAGAGACCCAGTACTTC.

This clone was detected only a few times. This chain links TRBV9 with TRBJ2-1; 13 bases align to TRBD2. This CDR3 is built from 14 residues. V lost 3 bases, J lost 8 bases, and 2 bases stayed unmatched. In germline, CDR1 is SGDLS, CDR2 YYNGEE. This chain's CDR3 is CASSGGLAGDEQFF. CDR3 bases: TGTGCCAGCAGCGGAGGACTAGCGGGAGATGAGCAGTTCTTC.

The chain joins TRBV30 to TRBJ2-6, with D possibly TRBD1 on 5 matching bases. Per the germline V gene, CDR1 is GTSNPN and CDR2 is SVGIG (reference sequence). V shed 6 bases and J shed 0 bases, with 6 bases lying between them. The CDR3 runs 13 residues. The CDR3 sequence: CACQGSGANVLTF. For the CDR3, the DNA is TGTGCCTGTCAGGGCTCTGGGGCCAACGTCCTGACTTTC.

This chain joins TRBV2 and TRBJ1-5; D not certain. The CDR3 contains 12 residues. Trimming removed 6 bases from V and 4 bases from J, with 7 bases in between. Germline-derived CDR1 and CDR2 are SNHLY and FYNNEI. The CDR3 DNA reads as TGTGCCAGCAGGAGTGAGAATCAGCCCCAGCATTTT. Translated: CASRSENQPQHF.

This clone showed up just once. CDR3 nucleotide sequence: TGCGCCAGCAGTGAACTAGGGCTTCAGGAGTTCTTC. Encoded protein: CASSELGLQEFF. J is TRBJ2-1 and V is TRBV10-2; D possibly corresponds to TRBD2 (5 bases). The V gene's germline CDR1 is WSHSY and CDR2 SAAADI. The CDR3 runs to 12 residues. Between the trimmed V and J ends, which lost 3 bases and 14 bases, there was a span of 14 bases.

This clone was seen only once. V usage is TRBV13 and J usage is TRBJ1-5; tentatively, D is TRBD1 (5 bases). The CDR3 covers 14 residues. With 4 bases removed from V and 4 bases from J, the gap between germline ends came to 11 bases. Germline lookup yields CDR1 PRHDT and CDR2 FYEKMQ (reference sequence). The CDR3 nucleotides are TGTGCCAGCAGCTACCAAGGGACTAATCAGCCCCAGCATTTT. This gives the protein CASSYQGTNQPQHF.

This chain joins TRBV6-1 and TRBJ1-2, with D possibly being TRBD1 (6 bases). The CDR3 has 13 amino acids. The V gene lost 11 bases and the J gene lost 4 bases, with 17 bases spanning the gap. Per the germline V gene, CDR1 is MNHNS and CDR2 is SASEGT. Here the CDR3 DNA reads TGTGCCGCACCGGGGGACATGAGCTATGGCTACACCTTC. It yields the protein CAAPGDMSYGYTF.

This clone appeared a few times. The J gene is TRBJ2-5, the V gene TRBV7-9; D tentatively fits TRBD1 or TRBD2 (5 bases each). Trimming took 3 bases from V and 1 from J, leaving 12 bases between them. The CDR3 runs to 15 residues. Per the germline V gene, CDR1 is SEHNR and CDR2 is FQNEAQ (reference sequence). The CDR3 reads CASSFPGTGQETQYF. DNA for the CDR3: TGTGCCAGCAGCTTCCCCGGGACCGGCCAAGAGACCCAGTACTTC.

V is TRBV18 and J is TRBJ2-7; 9 bases match TRBD2. CDR1 and CDR2 (germline): KGHSH, LQKENI. The trim removed 0 bases at V and 7 bases at J, leaving 10 bases unmatched. This CDR3 contains 16 residues. The CDR3 nucleotides read TGTGCCAGCTCACCACCGAATCTAGCGGGAACAGGGGAGCAGTACTTC. Amino acid sequence: CASSPPNLAGTGEQYF.

This clone has just one count. The V and J genes are TRBV5-1 and TRBJ2-3; 7 bases line up with TRBD1. The CDR3 is made up of 14 amino acids. V lost 6 bases to trimming and J lost 1 base; unmatched junction nucleotides: 5. CDR1 and CDR2 (germline): SGHRS, YFSETQ. The DNA for the CDR3 is TGCGCCAGCAATAAAGGACAGGGCACAGATACGCAGTATTTT. Translation gives CASNKGQGTDTQYF. The whole variable domain, filled in from reference TRBV5-1 and TRBJ2-3, reads KAGVTQTPRYLIKTRGQQVTLSCSPISGHRSVSWYQQTPGQGLQFLFEYFSETQRNKGNFPGRFSGRQFSNSRSEMNVSTLELGDSALYLCASNKGQGTDTQYFGPGTRLTVL.

The rearrangement uses TRBV6-5 and TRBJ1-3; D not certain. The V gene's germline CDR1 is MNHEY and CDR2 SVGAGI. V lost 4 bases to trimming and J lost 0 bases, with 7 bases between them. The CDR3 sequence is 14 residues long. CDR3 sequence: CASSFGPSGNTIYF. Here the CDR3 DNA reads TGTGCCAGCAGTTTCGGGCCCTCTGGAAACACCATATATTTT.

This chain links TRBV5-1 with TRBJ2-3; D might be TRBD1 (6 bases). This CDR3 spans 14 amino acids. V was clipped by 2 bases and J by 3 bases, with 10 bases between them. The germline CDR1 and CDR2 sequences are SGHRS and YFSETQ. The CDR3 bases are TGCGCCAGCAGCTTCAACAGGGCAACAGATACGCAGTATTTT. Its protein product is CASSFNRATDTQYF.